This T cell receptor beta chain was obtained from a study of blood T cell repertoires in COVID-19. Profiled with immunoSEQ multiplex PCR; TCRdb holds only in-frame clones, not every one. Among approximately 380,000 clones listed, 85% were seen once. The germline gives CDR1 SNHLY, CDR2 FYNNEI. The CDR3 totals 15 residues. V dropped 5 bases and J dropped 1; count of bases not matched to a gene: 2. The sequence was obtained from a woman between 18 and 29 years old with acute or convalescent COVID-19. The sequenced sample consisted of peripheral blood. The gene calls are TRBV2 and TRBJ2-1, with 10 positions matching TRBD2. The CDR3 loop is CASSIAGGSYNEQFF. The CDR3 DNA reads TGTGCCAGCAGTATAGCGGGGGGATCCTACAATGAGCAGTTCTTC.